This T cell receptor beta chain was documented in a study of CD8 T cells in Susac syndrome. General observations from the study: The study recognized that its TCR sequencing and HLA analysis covered a relatively small number of individuals.

In regard to this clonotype: No antigen is known for it.

Random hexamers primed reverse transcription of about 0.5 to 1 ug RNA. By means of immunoSEQ multiplex PCR, TCR beta CDR3 spanning 54 Vbeta and 13 Jbeta underwent amplification. A single record per CDR3 protein comes from TCRdb applying MiXCR to the immunoSEQ multiplex PCR reads. The sample yields about 190,000 distinct CDR3 sequences, roughly 96% seen once. CD8+ and CD4+ T cells taken from blood had their TCR beta sequenced. V dropped 2 bases and J dropped 5 bases, with 6 bases sitting between them. The CDR3 runs 13 residues. CDR1 and CDR2 (germline): LGHDT, YNNKEL (reference sequence). The material sequenced was CD4+ T cells from PBMCs. J is TRBJ1-4 and V is TRBV3-1; D gene unclear. This TCR came from a human donor in good health. DNA of the CDR3: TGTGCCAGCAGCCAATACCTAAATGAAAAACTGTTTTTT. This encodes CASSQYLNEKLFF. The full variable domain, in which reference TRBV3-1 and TRBJ1-4 provide the parts outside the CDR3, is DTAVSQTPKYLVTQMGNDKSIKCEQNLGHDTMYWYKQDSKKFLKIMFSYNNKELIINETVPNRFSPKSPDKAHLNLHINSLELGDSAVYFCASSQYLNEKLFFGSGTQLSVL.